This TCR beta chain was retrieved from a study of blood T cell repertoires in COVID-19. The CDR3 totals 15 residues. V lost 6 bases to trimming and J lost 0 bases; unmatched junction nucleotides: 4. Per the germline V gene, CDR1 is WNHNN and CDR2 is SYGVQD (reference sequence). Cohorts were based on clinical histories the participants reported. Symptom resolution, clearance, or two negative PCRs marked donors in Cohort 3 as recovered. Sequencing used immunoSEQ multiplex PCR; TCRdb keeps in-frame clones, though not all of them. The data show a few hundred thousand clones, with about 90% seen just once and under 0.7% held by the top ten.

The TCR originated in a man aged 18-30 years who had recovered from COVID-19. The chain combines TRBV10-1 with TRBJ1-3, with 8 bases identical to TRBD1. Sequencing was performed on PBMCs or T cells enriched from blood (not recorded which). The CDR3 sequence: CASSPDRASGNTIYF. The CDR3 DNA reads as TGCGCCAGCAGCCCGGACAGGGCCTCTGGAAACACCATATATTTT.